These 8 T cell receptor beta chains were all obtained from the same sample, sequenced in a study of shared clonotypes between healthy human individuals. Sequencing used immunoSEQ multiplex PCR; TCRdb keeps in-frame clones, though not all of them. The sample has around 2.1 million clones; more than 90% are singletons. The specimen sequenced was naive CD4+ T cells sorted from blood. The subset here: CD45RA+ positively selected. Every receptor here comes from a man aged 18 to 29 in good health.

This clone was recorded once. The chain carries TRBV2 and TRBJ2-7, with D possibly matching TRBD1 (5 bases). Germline-derived CDR1 and CDR2 are SNHLY and FYNNEI. With 8 bases removed from V and 0 bases from J, the gap between germline ends came to 11 bases. CDR3 size: 13 residues. The CDR3 DNA reads as TGTGCCAGCCAGGACAAGAGCTCCTACGAGCAGTACTTC. This gives the protein CASQDKSSYEQYF. The whole variable domain, filled in from reference TRBV2 and TRBJ2-7, reads EPEVTQTPSHQVTQMGQEVILRCVPISNHLYFYWYRQILGQKVEFLVSFYNNEISEKSEIFDDQFSVERPDGSNFTLKIRSTKLEDSAMYFCASQDKSSYEQYFGPGTRLTVT.

The chain couples TRBV6-5 to TRBJ2-5; D not certain. This CDR3 spans 12 amino acids. Trimming removed 4 bases from V and 5 bases from J, with 8 bases in between. Germline V gene sequence: CDR1 MNHEY, CDR2 SVGAGI. The CDR3 loop is CASSSIPETQYF. In DNA form, the CDR3 reads TGTGCCAGCAGTTCGATCCCGGAGACCCAGTACTTC.

J is TRBJ2-7 and V is TRBV15; D is possibly TRBD1 (6 bases). Germline V gene data show CDR1 as LNHNV and CDR2 as YYDKDF (reference sequence). The V gene lost 6 bases and the J gene lost 2 bases, with 14 bases spanning the gap. CDR3 length equals 14 residues. The CDR3 loop is CATRTGPSAYEQYF. CDR3 DNA: TGTGCCACCAGAACAGGGCCGTCGGCCTACGAGCAGTACTTC.

This clone appeared a few times. The chain carries TRBV10-2 and TRBJ1-6; no clear D. Germline-derived CDR1 and CDR2 are WSHSY and SAAADI. Trimming took 4 bases from V and 7 from J, leaving 17 bases between them. The CDR3 is 16 amino acids. The CDR3 nucleotides read TGCGCCAGCAGTGCCCTCCCGGGAACGGAAAATTCACCCCTCCACTTT. Amino acids: CASSALPGTENSPLHF.

The rearrangement uses TRBV28 and TRBJ2-7, with 9 positions matching TRBD1. The V gene end was trimmed by 5 bases and the J gene end by 0 bases; junction bases not matched to a gene: 5. This CDR3 has 15 amino acids. Germline V gives CDR1 MDHEN, CDR2 SYDVKM. The CDR3 region has the DNA TGTGCCAGCAGTCCTGGGACAGGGCTCTCCTACGAGCAGTACTTC. Protein sequence: CASSPGTGLSYEQYF.

For this clone: The same CDR3 is also encoded by other DNA sequences in this sample. The chain is built from TRBV7-2 and TRBJ2-5; 8 nucleotides match TRBD2. Germline V lookup: CDR1 SGHTA, CDR2 FQGNSA. V was pared by 1 base and J by 5 bases, with 6 bases of the junction left unmatched. This CDR3 is built from 15 residues. CDR3 bases: TGTGCCAGCAGCTTAGACGGGAGGGCCGGGGAGACCCAGTACTTC. Translation: CASSLDGRAGETQYF. The entire variable domain, with the rest obtained from reference TRBV7-2 and TRBJ2-5, is as follows: GAGVSQSPSNKVTEKGKDVELRCDPISGHTALYWYRQSLGQGLEFLIYFQGNSAPDKSGLPSDRFSAERTGGSVSTLTIQRTQQEDSAVYLCASSLDGRAGETQYFGPGTRLLVL.

The sample holds one count of this clone. This sequence joins TRBV5-6 and TRBJ2-7; D gene uncertain. There are 13 residues in the CDR3. Trimming stripped 0 bases from V and 6 bases from J, with 10 bases between. Germline V lookup: CDR1 SGHDT, CDR2 YYEEEE. CDR3 sequence reads: CASSLAGGPEQYF. Written as DNA, the CDR3 is TGTGCCAGCAGCTTGGCGGGTGGGCCCGAGCAGTACTTC.

As for this clone: The sample contains more than one DNA sequence encoding this CDR3. This sequence joins TRBV2 and TRBJ2-5; D may be TRBD1 (5 bases). Germline CDR1 SNHLY, CDR2 FYNNEI. The CDR3 covers 12 residues. With 3 bases removed from V and 4 bases from J, the gap between germline ends came to 6 bases. The CDR3 bases are TGTGCCAGCAGTGACAGGGCAGAGACCCAGTACTTC. Residues: CASSDRAETQYF. Full variable domain (remainder filled in from reference TRBV2 and TRBJ2-5): EPEVTQTPSHQVTQMGQEVILRCVPISNHLYFYWYRQILGQKVEFLVSFYNNEISEKSEIFDDQFSVERPDGSNFTLKIRSTKLEDSAMYFCASSDRAETQYFGPGTRLLVL.